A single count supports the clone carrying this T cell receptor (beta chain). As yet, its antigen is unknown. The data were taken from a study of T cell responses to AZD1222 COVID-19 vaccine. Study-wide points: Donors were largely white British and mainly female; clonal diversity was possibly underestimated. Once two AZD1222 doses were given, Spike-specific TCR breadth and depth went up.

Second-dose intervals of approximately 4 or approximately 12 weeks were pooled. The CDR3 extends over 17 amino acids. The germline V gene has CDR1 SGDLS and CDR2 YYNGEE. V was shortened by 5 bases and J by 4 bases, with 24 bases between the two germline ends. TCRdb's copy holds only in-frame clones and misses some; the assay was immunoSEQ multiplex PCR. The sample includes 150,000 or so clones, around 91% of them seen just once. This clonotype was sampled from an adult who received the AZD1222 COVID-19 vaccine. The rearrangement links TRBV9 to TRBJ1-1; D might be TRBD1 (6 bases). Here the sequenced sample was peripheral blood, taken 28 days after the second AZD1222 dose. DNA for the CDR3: TGTGCCAGCAGACTCATACCGGGAGCTAAGGGGGGCACTGAAGCTTTCTTT. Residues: CASRLIPGAKGGTEAFF.